This T cell receptor (beta chain) was captured in a study of blood T cells in healthy people across ages. This CDR3 has 16 amino acids. The V segment lost 5 bases and the J segment 3 bases; nucleotides outside the gene matches: 6. Germline assignment: CDR1 LNHNV and CDR2 YYDKDF (reference sequence). It was with a sample-barcoded 5' primer and a J-beta primer mix that a second PCR of roughly 7 to 12 cycles was run. A single record per CDR3 protein comes from TCRdb applying MiXCR to the 5' RACE reads. The sample holds 710,000 or so distinct CDR3 sequences, about 20% seen once. This rearrangement joins TRBV15 to TRBJ1-4; 10 bases match TRBD1. The sequence came from a man aged 65-85 years in good health. What was sequenced was blood. CDR3 bases: TGTGCCACCAGCCTCGGGACAGGGGCGTCTAATGAAAAACTGTTTTTT. Amino acid sequence: CATSLGTGASNEKLFF.